The rows below give T cell receptor beta chains drawn from one sample of a study of Graves' ophthalmopathy and Graves' hyperthyroidism. TCRdb re-analysed the multiplex PCR reads in MiXCR, keeping a single row per CDR3 protein. This repertoire shows 300,000 to 350,000 distinct CDR3 sequences, 15% to 20% found once; its top ten account for over 9%. Sequencing was performed on peripheral blood. Every receptor here comes from an adult man with Graves' ophthalmopathy. CDR3s include the opening cysteine and the closing phenylalanine or tryptophan. D genes are given only for firm matches. Clone size is given for some rows only: seen once, a few or many times, or a class if the clone is expanded.

V gene	J gene	D gene	clone size	CDR3 protein	CDR3 DNA
TRBV12-3/TRBV12-4	TRBJ2-2	NA	NA	CASRRDINTGELFF	TGTGCCAGCAGGAGGGACATTAACACCGGGGAGCTGTTTTTT
TRBV6-1	TRBJ2-7	TRBD2	NA	CASRQGTSVSYEQYF	TGTGCCAGCAGACAGGGGACTAGCGTCTCCTACGAGCAGTACTTC
TRBV12-3/TRBV12-4	TRBJ2-7	TRBD1	many	CASSYGTGNEQYF	TGTGCCAGCAGTTACGGGACAGGGAACGAGCAGTACTTC
TRBV3-1	TRBJ1-2	TRBD1	NA	CASSREDRQGGGYTF	TGTGCCAGCAGCCGAGAAGATAGACAGGGCGGGGGCTACACCTTC
TRBV29-1	TRBJ2-2	NA	many	CSVMGWDTGELFF	TGCAGCGTCATGGGATGGGACACCGGGGAGCTGTTTTTT
TRBV6-5	TRBJ2-5	TRBD1	NA	CASSRWGDGTGGRETQYF	TGTGCCAGCAGCCGATGGGGCGATGGGACAGGGGGTCGGGAGACCCAGTACTTC
TRBV28	TRBJ2-5	NA	many	CASSLSRGPQETQYF	TGTGCCAGCAGTTTAAGCAGAGGCCCCCAAGAGACCCAGTACTTC
TRBV6-1	TRBJ2-7	NA	NA	CASRTGWDEQYF	TGTGCCAGCAGAACAGGATGGGACGAGCAGTACTTC
TRBV7-9	TRBJ2-4	TRBD1	NA	CASSATGGTKNLQYF	TGTGCCAGCAGCGCGACAGGGGGAACCAAAAACCTTCAGTACTTC
TRBV6-1	TRBJ2-2	TRBD2	few	CASSPRRTSRNTGELFF	TGTGCCAGCAGCCCACGACGGACTAGCAGAAACACCGGGGAGCTGTTTTTT
TRBV6-5	TRBJ2-7	TRBD1	many	CASSHTGGYEQYF	TGTGCCAGCAGTCACACAGGGGGCTACGAGCAGTACTTC
TRBV29-1	TRBJ1-2	NA	many	CSVATGNYGYTF	TGCAGCGTGGCTACAGGGAACTATGGCTACACCTTC
TRBV14	TRBJ2-7	NA	many	CASSPNEGHSYEQYF	TGTGCCAGCAGCCCGAATGAGGGACACTCCTACGAGCAGTACTTC
TRBV6-1	TRBJ2-7	NA	few	CASSTSDSSYYEQYF	TGTGCCAGCAGTACCTCAGACAGTTCCTACTACGAGCAGTACTTC
TRBV19	TRBJ2-5	TRBD1	few	CASSRDRGPGPETQYF	TGTGCCAGTAGCAGGGACAGGGGGCCGGGTCCAGAGACCCAGTACTTC
TRBV19	TRBJ2-7	TRBD1	NA	CASSRTQGAYYEQYF	TGTGCCAGTAGCCGTACCCAGGGGGCATACTACGAGCAGTACTTC
TRBV27	TRBJ1-5	TRBD1	many	CASRRTGGGSNQPQHF	TGTGCCAGCAGGAGGACAGGGGGCGGAAGCAATCAGCCCCAGCATTTT
TRBV7-2	TRBJ2-7	TRBD1	many	CASSHPGQGVYYEQYF	TGTGCCAGCAGCCATCCGGGACAGGGGGTCTACTACGAGCAGTACTTC
TRBV10-1	TRBJ2-5	NA	many	CASSTQGDGETQYF	TGCGCCAGCAGTACGCAGGGTGACGGGGAGACCCAGTACTTC
TRBV7-2	TRBJ2-5	NA	many	CASSLAGRPETQYF	TGTGCCAGCAGCTTAGCGGGCCGTCCAGAGACCCAGTACTTC
TRBV11-2	TRBJ2-4	NA	few	CASSAGRQNIQYF	TGTGCCAGCTCGGCCGGCAGACAAAACATTCAGTACTTC
TRBV27	TRBJ1-5	NA	NA	CASSRGAYQPQHF	TGTGCCAGCAGTCGGGGAGCTTATCAGCCCCAGCATTTT
TRBV29-1	TRBJ1-1	NA	many	CSVRVLNTEAFF	TGCAGCGTTCGGGTTTTGAACACTGAAGCTTTCTTT
TRBV5-1	TRBJ2-1	TRBD2	many	CASGVGVAGALDEQFF	TGCGCCAGCGGTGTGGGGGTAGCGGGAGCTTTGGATGAGCAGTTCTTC
TRBV27	TRBJ2-2	NA	many	CASSFNSGELFF	TGTGCCAGCAGTTTTAACTCCGGGGAGCTGTTTTTT
TRBV7-2	TRBJ2-7	NA	NA	CASSSLSSALYEQYF	TGTGCCAGCAGCTCCCTTTCTTCTGCCCTCTACGAGCAGTACTTC
TRBV7-8	TRBJ1-1	NA	once	CASSSQLAEAFF	TGTGCCAGCAGCTCACAGTTAGCTGAAGCTTTCTTT
TRBV19	TRBJ1-1	NA	many	CASSIGAALNTEAFF	TGTGCCAGTAGTATAGGGGCGGCTTTAAACACTGAAGCTTTCTTT
TRBV5-6	TRBJ2-5	TRBD2	NA	CASSLGTSYVETQYF	TGTGCCAGCAGCCTCGGGACTAGCTATGTAGAGACCCAGTACTTC
TRBV12-3/TRBV12-4	TRBJ1-1	TRBD1	many	CASSFYFSSRGETEAFF	TGTGCCAGCTCATTCTATTTTTCCTCCAGGGGGGAAACTGAAGCTTTCTTT
TRBV11-2	TRBJ2-7	NA	many	CASSLVGARYF	TGTGCCAGCAGCTTAGTAGGGGCGCGGTACTTC
TRBV20-1	TRBJ2-7	TRBD2	many	CSAPSLSGEGMDEQYF	TGCAGTGCTCCCTCGTTATCCGGGGAGGGTATGGACGAGCAGTACTTC
TRBV27	TRBJ1-1	NA	many	CASGSLEWESTEAFF	TGTGCCAGCGGAAGTTTGGAGTGGGAATCCACTGAAGCTTTCTTT
TRBV11-1	TRBJ2-7	NA	many	CASSQPNRVSYEQYF	TGTGCCAGCAGCCAGCCGAACAGGGTCTCCTACGAGCAGTACTTC
TRBV4-1	TRBJ2-7	NA	many	CASSQDPGVSAPYEQYF	TGCGCCAGCAGCCAAGATCCGGGTGTTAGTGCACCCTACGAGCAGTACTTC
TRBV28	TRBJ1-5	NA	many	CASSLMEYSNQPQHF	TGTGCCAGCAGTTTAATGGAATATAGCAATCAGCCCCAGCATTTT
TRBV6-5	TRBJ1-1	NA	NA	CASSYSGGAGFGEAFF	TGTGCCAGCAGTTACTCGGGGGGTGCCGGGTTTGGTGAAGCTTTCTTT
TRBV11-2	TRBJ2-7	NA	many	CASSLSSPYEQYF	TGTGCCAGCAGCTTGAGCTCCCCCTACGAGCAGTACTTC
TRBV12-3/TRBV12-4	TRBJ2-7	TRBD1	many	CASRRQGSSYEQYF	TGTGCCAGCAGACGACAGGGGAGCTCCTACGAGCAGTACTTC
TRBV4-1	TRBJ1-6	NA	many	CASSQVPGPGSNSPLHF	TGCGCCAGCAGCCAAGTTCCTGGGCCAGGATCGAATTCACCCCTCCACTTT
TRBV24-1	TRBJ1-2	NA	many	CATSVSTGNGYTF	TGTGCCACCAGTGTTTCGACAGGTAATGGCTACACCTTC
TRBV19	TRBJ2-5	NA	many	CASSRAGANQETQYF	TGTGCCAGTAGTAGGGCAGGGGCCAACCAAGAGACCCAGTACTTC
TRBV12-3/TRBV12-4	TRBJ1-5	NA	many	CASSFEGSNQPQHF	TGTGCCAGCAGTTTCGAGGGGAGCAATCAGCCCCAGCATTTT
TRBV5-1	TRBJ1-2	TRBD1	many	CASSLGQASGYTF	TGCGCCAGCAGCCTAGGACAGGCCTCTGGCTACACCTTC
TRBV11-2	TRBJ1-2	NA	NA	CASSFRGVYYRNYGYIF	TGTGCCAGCAGCTTTCGGGGGGTCTACTACCGTAACTATGGCTACATCTTC
TRBV9	TRBJ2-7	TRBD2	many	CASSPLAGGGEQYF	TGTGCCAGCAGCCCACTAGCGGGAGGGGGCGAGCAGTACTTC
TRBV20-1	TRBJ2-7	TRBD2	many	CSALAASSYEQYF	TGCAGTGCTCTAGCGGCCAGCTCCTACGAGCAGTACTTC
TRBV29-1	TRBJ2-5	NA	many	CSANTPFQETQYF	TGCAGCGCAAATACACCGTTCCAAGAGACCCAGTACTTC